This is a list of T cell receptor beta chains from one sample in a study of blood T cell repertoires in COVID-19. The table came from immunoSEQ multiplex PCR; TCRdb's copy has only in-frame clones and leaves some out. The repertoire consists of around 60,000 clones, with approximately 85% occurring once and the leading ten covering about 3.4%. Sequencing used peripheral blood. Every receptor here comes from a man aged 50-60 years with active COVID-19. CDR3s include the opening cysteine and the closing phenylalanine or tryptophan. The order of the fields is clone size, J gene, D gene, V gene, CDR3 protein, CDR3 DNA. A D gene is named only where the DNA matches it firmly. Expanded clones are given a class, and other clones once, few, many or no size at all.

>-|TRBJ1-2|-|TRBV7-9
CASSLGVGGRSYGYTF
TGTGCCAGCAGCTTAGGGGTTGGTGGTCGGAGCTATGGCTACACCTTC
>-|TRBJ2-1|-|TRBV11-1
CASSLGGYSYNEQFF
TGTGCCAGCAGCTTAGGGGGCTACTCCTACAATGAGCAGTTCTTC
>many|TRBJ2-3|-|TRBV2
CASSDSLGTQYF
TGTGCCAGCAGTGATTCCCTCGGTACGCAGTATTTT
>-|TRBJ1-3|-|TRBV2
CASERTRGGNTIYF
TGTGCCAGCGAGCGGACTAGGGGTGGAAACACCATATATTTT
>-|TRBJ2-5|TRBD1|TRBV19
CASSVSGQEKGETQYF
TGTGCCAGTAGTGTCTCGGGACAGGAAAAAGGAGAGACCCAGTACTTC
>-|TRBJ2-2|TRBD2|TRBV6-5
CATGQGLGWELFF
TGTGCCACAGGTCAGGGACTAGGTTGGGAGCTGTTTTTT
>once|TRBJ2-2|TRBD1|TRBV2
CASGPGQGSTGELFF
TGTGCCAGCGGACCGGGACAGGGTTCGACCGGGGAGCTGTTTTTT
>once|TRBJ2-5|TRBD2|TRBV5-1
CASSQGLAGGQETQYF
TGCGCCAGCAGCCAGGGACTAGCGGGGGGGCAGGAGACCCAGTACTTC
>-|TRBJ1-6|-|TRBV30
CAWSPREGSPLHF
TGTGCCTGGAGTCCCCGCGAGGGTTCACCCCTCCACTTT
>-|TRBJ2-3|TRBD1|TRBV9
CASSVGDRGHTDTQYF
TGTGCCAGCAGCGTAGGGGACAGGGGCCACACAGATACGCAGTATTTT
>-|TRBJ2-1|-|TRBV15
CATSRDLRQGSHEQFF
TGTGCCACCAGCAGAGATTTACGTCAGGGTTCCCATGAGCAGTTCTTC
>once|TRBJ2-1|-|TRBV27
CASSSRLLSKTYNEQFF
TGTGCCAGCAGTTCCCGACTGCTAAGCAAGACCTACAATGAGCAGTTCTTC
>-|TRBJ2-3|TRBD2|TRBV7-9
CASSSGLAGPGGSDTQYF
TGTGCCAGCAGCTCCGGACTAGCGGGGCCAGGGGGTAGCGATACGCAGTATTTT
>-|TRBJ1-5|-|TRBV6-6
CASSYPGTSSNQPQHF
TGTGCCAGCAGTTACCCCGGGACAAGCAGCAATCAGCCCCAGCATTTT
>once|TRBJ2-7|-|TRBV18
CASSPARGSYEQYF
TGTGCCAGCTCACCGGCGCGAGGCTCCTACGAGCAGTACTTC
>-|TRBJ2-3|-|TRBV3-1/TRBV3-2
CASSPSGTDTQYF
TGTGCCAGCAGTCCTAGCGGCACAGATACGCAGTATTTT
>-|TRBJ1-2|-|TRBV2
CASSDSRNYGYTF
TGTGCCAGCAGTGACAGCAGGAACTATGGCTACACCTTC
>-|TRBJ2-3|TRBD2|TRBV5-1
CASSPPKGGGPDTQYF
TGCGCCAGCAGCCCCCCAAAGGGCGGGGGGCCGGATACGCAGTATTTT
>-|TRBJ2-1|-|TRBV5-4
CASSLGPPGDYEQFF
TGTGCCAGCAGCTTGGGTCCGCCGGGGGATTATGAGCAGTTCTTC
>-|TRBJ2-3|-|TRBV9
CASSRNNNAADTQYF
TGTGCCAGCAGCCGCAACAACAATGCTGCAGATACGCAGTATTTT
>-|TRBJ2-3|-|TRBV21-1
CASSKVTEDTQYF
TGTGCCAGCAGCAAAGTGACAGAAGATACGCAGTATTTT
>-|TRBJ1-2|TRBD1|TRBV5-1
CASSTRQGHGYTF
TGCGCCAGCAGCACAAGACAGGGACATGGCTACACCTTC
>-|TRBJ1-4|TRBD1|TRBV19
CASSHRGAATNEKLFF
TGTGCCAGTAGTCACAGGGGCGCTGCAACTAATGAAAAACTGTTTTTT
>-|TRBJ1-5|-|TRBV5-1
CASSPLDGGPQHF
TGCGCCAGCAGCCCGCTGGACGGGGGGCCCCAGCATTTT
>-|TRBJ1-2|-|TRBV15
CATSRDRGRGYTF
TGTGCCACCAGCAGAGATCGAGGCCGGGGCTACACCTTC
>-|TRBJ2-4|TRBD1|TRBV5-4
CASSEGQGVKNIQYF
TGTGCCAGCAGCGAGGGACAGGGGGTTAAAAACATTCAGTACTTC
>-|TRBJ1-2|-|TRBV7-2
CASSTRTGGGYTF
TGTGCCAGCAGCACCAGGACGGGCGGGGGCTACACCTTC
>few|TRBJ2-1|-|TRBV7-6
CASSSLTRSPSYNEQFF
TGTGCCAGCAGCTCCTTGACTAGAAGCCCCTCCTACAATGAGCAGTTCTTC
>-|TRBJ1-4|TRBD1|TRBV5-1
CASSLGAGGEKLFF
TGCGCCAGCAGCTTGGGGGCAGGGGGTGAAAAACTGTTTTTT
>few|TRBJ1-1|TRBD1|TRBV6-5
CASKRGTGINTEAFF
TGTGCCAGCAAAAGAGGGACAGGGATTAACACTGAAGCTTTCTTT
>few|TRBJ2-7|-|TRBV6-6
CASSYPEELSEQYF
TGTGCCAGCAGTTACCCCGAGGAGCTAAGCGAGCAGTACTTC
>-|TRBJ2-2|TRBD2|TRBV7-2
CASSYTSGGRELFF
TGTGCCAGCAGCTACACTAGCGGGGGCCGGGAGCTGTTTTTT
>-|TRBJ1-5|-|TRBV6-4
CASSDEGGGQPQHF
TGTGCCAGCAGTGACGAGGGCGGCGGGCAGCCCCAGCATTTT
>once|TRBJ2-7|-|TRBV6-6
CASNNRRGYEQYF
TGTGCCAGCAATAACAGGAGAGGCTACGAGCAGTACTTC
>-|TRBJ1-1|-|TRBV11-2
CASSLVRPLMNTEAFF
TGTGCCAGCAGCTTAGTGCGTCCCCTTATGAACACTGAAGCTTTCTTT
>once|TRBJ2-5|TRBD1|TRBV6-5
CASSMTGGQETQYF
TGTGCCAGCAGTATGACAGGGGGCCAAGAGACCCAGTACTTC
>-|TRBJ2-7|-|TRBV9
CASSVGVSYEQYF
TGTGCCAGCAGCGTAGGAGTTAGCTACGAGCAGTACTTC
>-|TRBJ1-4|TRBD1|TRBV5-1
CASSVDRGGGEKLFF
TGCGCCAGCAGCGTGGACAGGGGTGGGGGCGAAAAACTGTTTTTT
>few|TRBJ1-5|TRBD1|TRBV4-1
CASSPEQGVGQPQHF
TGCGCCAGCAGCCCAGAGCAGGGGGTCGGGCAGCCCCAGCATTTT
>-|TRBJ1-5|-|TRBV25-1
CASSVPGSNQPQHF
TGTGCCAGCAGTGTCCCCGGGAGCAATCAGCCCCAGCATTTT
>-|TRBJ2-6|-|TRBV7-2
CASSAAESPGANVLTF
TGTGCCAGCAGCGCCGCAGAATCCCCTGGGGCCAACGTCCTGACTTTC
>once|TRBJ2-1|TRBD2|TRBV5-1
CASGPGLAVNEQFF
TGCGCCAGCGGTCCGGGACTAGCGGTCAATGAGCAGTTCTTC
>-|TRBJ1-2|-|TRBV30
CAWIRLTVYGYTF
TGTGCCTGGATCCGACTGACGGTCTATGGCTACACCTTC
>-|TRBJ2-7|-|TRBV16
CASSQTGQLGYEQYF
TGTGCCAGCAGCCAGACAGGACAGCTTGGCTACGAGCAGTACTTC
>-|TRBJ2-5|TRBD2|TRBV4-3
CASSQGGLATETQYF
TGCGCCAGCAGCCAAGGGGGACTAGCGACCGAGACCCAGTACTTC
>-|TRBJ2-7|-|TRBV18
CASSLEENYEQYF
TGTGCCAGCTCACTCGAGGAAAACTACGAGCAGTACTTC
>-|TRBJ2-1|TRBD1|TRBV6-5
CASSDRGPSYNEQFF
TGTGCCAGCAGCGACAGGGGCCCTTCCTACAATGAGCAGTTCTTC
>-|TRBJ2-7|TRBD1|TRBV7-2
CASSLSRDRSYEQYF
TGTGCCAGCAGCTTAAGCCGGGACAGATCCTACGAGCAGTACTTC
>-|TRBJ1-1|TRBD1|TRBV2
CASSEGRTGGTEAFF
TGTGCCAGCAGTGAAGGGAGGACAGGGGGAACTGAAGCTTTCTTT
>-|TRBJ1-1|-|TRBV7-9
CASSLAFQGTEAFF
TGTGCCAGCAGCTTAGCCTTCCAGGGGACTGAAGCTTTCTTT